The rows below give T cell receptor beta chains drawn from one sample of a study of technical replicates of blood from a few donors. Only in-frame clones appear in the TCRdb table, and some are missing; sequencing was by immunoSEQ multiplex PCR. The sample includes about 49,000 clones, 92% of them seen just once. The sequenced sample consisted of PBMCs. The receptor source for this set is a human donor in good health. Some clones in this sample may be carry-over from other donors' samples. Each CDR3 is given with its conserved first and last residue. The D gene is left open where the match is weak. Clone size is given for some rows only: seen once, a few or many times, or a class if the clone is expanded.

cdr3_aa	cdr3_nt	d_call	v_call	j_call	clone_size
CATSMITGADEQYF	TGTGCCACCAGCATGATAACAGGGGCGGACGAGCAGTACTTC	TRBD1	TRBV15	TRBJ2-7	.
CASSLREGGSPQHF	TGTGCCAGCAGCCTCCGGGAGGGGGGATCGCCCCAGCATTTT	.	TRBV6-6	TRBJ1-5	.
CASSDGGADTQYF	TGTGCCAGCAGTGACGGAGGAGCAGATACGCAGTATTTT	.	TRBV6-4	TRBJ2-3	.
CASTWGPSGTEQYF	TGTGCCAGCACCTGGGGTCCTAGCGGGACCGAGCAGTACTTC	TRBD2	TRBV5-6	TRBJ2-7	.
CASSQASADTQYF	TGTGCCAGCAGCCAAGCCTCTGCAGATACGCAGTATTTT	.	TRBV4-2	TRBJ2-3	.
CASSYQSASFDEQYF	TGTGCCAGCAGTTACCAAAGTGCAAGCTTCGACGAGCAGTACTTC	.	TRBV6-5	TRBJ2-7	.
CSARRYSEQYF	TGCAGTGCCAGACGATACAGCGAGCAGTACTTC	.	TRBV20-1	TRBJ2-7	.
CAGRGQFMNTEAFF	TGTGCCGGCCGGGGACAGTTCATGAACACTGAAGCTTTCTTT	.	TRBV21-1	TRBJ1-1	once
CASTVSGTNTGELFF	TGTGCCAGCACCGTGAGCGGGACGAACACCGGGGAGCTGTTTTTT	TRBD2	TRBV9	TRBJ2-2	once
CASSSTRFGTKQETQYF	TGTGCCAGCAGCTCTACGAGGTTTGGGACAAAGCAAGAGACCCAGTACTTC	.	TRBV7-9	TRBJ2-5	.
CASTRTGPSYEQYF	TGTGCCAGCACCAGGACAGGGCCTTCCTACGAGCAGTACTTC	TRBD1	TRBV6-5	TRBJ2-7	.
CASSLEGGGNTGELFF	TGTGCCAGCAGCTTAGAGGGCGGGGGGAACACCGGGGAGCTGTTTTTT	TRBD2	TRBV7-2	TRBJ2-2	.
CASSDRAPRDQPQHF	TGTGCCAGCAGTGACAGGGCGCCAAGAGACCAGCCCCAGCATTTT	.	TRBV6-1	TRBJ1-5	.
CASSLLLGESYEQYF	TGTGCCAGCAGCTTATTGCTGGGAGAGTCCTACGAGCAGTACTTC	.	TRBV7-2	TRBJ2-7	.
CASRSTGASGGETQYF	TGTGCCAGCAGATCAACCGGGGCTAGCGGGGGAGAGACCCAGTACTTC	TRBD2	TRBV2	TRBJ2-5	.
CASSLGSADDNLYGYTF	TGCGCCAGCAGCTTGGGGTCGGCAGACGACAATCTCTATGGCTACACCTTC	.	TRBV5-1	TRBJ1-2	.
CAGNPLRGGNTEAFF	TGTGCCGGAAACCCTTTAAGGGGAGGGAACACTGAAGCTTTCTTT	.	TRBV30	TRBJ1-1	.
CAWNQGANNQPQHF	TGTGCCTGGAACCAGGGGGCGAACAATCAGCCCCAGCATTTT	TRBD1	TRBV30	TRBJ1-5	.
CASRQGHNQPQHF	TGTGCCAGCAGGCAGGGCCATAATCAGCCCCAGCATTTT	.	TRBV5-6	TRBJ1-5	.
CASSLRRREGSPLHF	TGTGCCAGCAGTTTACGCCGGCGTGAGGGATCACCCCTCCACTTT	.	TRBV6-5	TRBJ1-6	few
CASSPDPRQGNYGYTF	TGTGCCAGCAGCCCAGACCCGAGACAGGGGAACTATGGCTACACCTTC	TRBD1	TRBV4-2	TRBJ1-2	.
CASVLSGTMGTGELFF	TGTGCCAGTGTATTATCCGGGACAATGGGAACCGGGGAGCTGTTTTTT	.	TRBV19	TRBJ2-2	once
CASSRTSGSFDEQFF	TGTGCCAGCAGCCGGACTAGCGGGAGCTTCGATGAGCAGTTCTTC	TRBD2	TRBV7-9	TRBJ2-1	.
CASSSGSAEAFF	TGTGCCAGCAGCTCGGGTAGCGCTGAAGCTTTCTTT	.	TRBV5-4	TRBJ1-1	.